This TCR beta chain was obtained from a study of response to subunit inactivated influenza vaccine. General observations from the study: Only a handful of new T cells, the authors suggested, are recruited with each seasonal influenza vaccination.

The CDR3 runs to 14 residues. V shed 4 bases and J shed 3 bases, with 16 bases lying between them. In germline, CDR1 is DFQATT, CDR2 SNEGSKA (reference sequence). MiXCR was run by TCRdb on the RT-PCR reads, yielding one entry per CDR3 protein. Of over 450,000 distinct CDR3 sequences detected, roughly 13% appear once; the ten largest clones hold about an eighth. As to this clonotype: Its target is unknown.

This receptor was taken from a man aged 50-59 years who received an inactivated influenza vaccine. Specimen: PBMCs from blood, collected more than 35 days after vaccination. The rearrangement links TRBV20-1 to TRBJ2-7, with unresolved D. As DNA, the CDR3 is TGCAGTGCTAAATTAGGTCGAAGACGCTACGAGCAGTACTTC. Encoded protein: CSAKLGRRRYEQYF.